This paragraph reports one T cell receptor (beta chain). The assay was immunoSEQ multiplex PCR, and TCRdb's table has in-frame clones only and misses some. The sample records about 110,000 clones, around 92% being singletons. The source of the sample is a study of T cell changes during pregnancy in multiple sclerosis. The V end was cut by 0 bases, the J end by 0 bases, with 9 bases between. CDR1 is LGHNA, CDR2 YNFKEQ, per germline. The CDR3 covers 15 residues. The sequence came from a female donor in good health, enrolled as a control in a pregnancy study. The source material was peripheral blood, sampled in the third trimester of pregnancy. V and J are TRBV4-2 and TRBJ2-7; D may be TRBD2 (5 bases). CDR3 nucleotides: TGTGCCAGCAGCCAAGAGAGGGATCCCTCCTACGAGCAGTACTTC. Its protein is CASSQERDPSYEQYF.